Shown below are 23 T cell receptor beta chains from a single sample sequenced in a study of blood T cell repertoires in COVID-19. Sequenced by immunoSEQ multiplex PCR; TCRdb stores in-frame clones only, minus some. The table shows about 26,000 clones, with 82% occurring only once. The source material was peripheral blood. All receptors come from a human donor in a cohort sampled during active COVID-19.

The V call is TRBV29-1, the J call TRBJ1-4; a possible D gene is TRBD1 (5 bases). Germline-derived CDR1 and CDR2 are SQVTM and ANQGSEA. CDR3 length: 12 residues. V was shortened by 7 bases and J by 5 bases, with 11 bases between the two germline ends. CDR3 bases: TGCAGCGCTGAGCAGGGAAATGAAAAACTGTTTTTT. It yields the protein CSAEQGNEKLFF.

The gene calls are TRBV11-3 and TRBJ2-3; no clear D. The CDR3 spans 13 residues. The V gene's germline CDR1 is SGHNT and CDR2 YENEEA. The V end was cut by 1 base, the J end by 2 bases, with 4 bases between. In nucleotides, the CDR3 is TGTGCCAGCAGCTTAGGAGCCACAGATACGCAGTATTTT. It encodes CASSLGATDTQYF.

The chain recombines TRBV14 with TRBJ2-1; weak D call: TRBD2 (5 bases). Germline CDR1 SGHDN, CDR2 FVKESK. V lost 4 bases and J lost 7, with 17 bases in between. This CDR3 is 15 amino acids long. The CDR3 is CASSPSRADGNEQFF. CDR3 bases: TGTGCCAGCAGCCCGTCGAGGGCCGACGGGAATGAGCAGTTCTTC.

This clone came up once. This chain links TRBV6-5 with TRBJ1-1; tentatively, D is TRBD1 (5 bases). Germline CDR1 reads MNHEY; CDR2 reads SVGAGI. This CDR3 spans 14 amino acids. Trimming left V 5 bases short and J 8 bases short, with 18 bases between. The CDR3 loop reads CASSPNTGGGEAFF. The CDR3, as DNA: TGTGCCAGCAGTCCAAACACCGGGGGGGGAGAAGCTTTCTTT.

V and J are TRBV12-3 or TRBV12-4 and TRBJ2-2; no definite D call. There are 13 residues in the CDR3. The V gene lost 6 bases and the J gene lost 7 bases, with 12 bases spanning the gap. The CDR3 bases are TGTGCCAGCAGACCCGGGTTCGGCGGGGAGCTGTTTTTT. It codes for CASRPGFGGELFF.

The chain uses TRBV19 and TRBJ2-7, with a tentative D call TRBD2 (6 bases). Germline V CDR1 and CDR2: LNHDA, SQIVND (reference sequence). The CDR3 contains 14 residues. V dropped 1 base and J dropped 2 bases, with 9 bases sitting between them. The CDR3 bases are TGTGCCAGTAGTATAGGGGGGGATGCCTACGAGCAGTACTTC. Amino acid sequence: CASSIGGDAYEQYF.

This clone was seen a handful of times. CDR3: CATPGYGRGSDNEQFF. The CDR3 DNA reads as TGTGCCACCCCGGGCTACGGCAGGGGATCCGACAATGAGCAGTTCTTC. V usage is TRBV5-4 and J usage is TRBJ2-1; tentative D call: TRBD1 (6 bases). Trimming cost V 9 bases and J 5 bases, with 24 bases left between them. In germline, CDR1 is SGHNT, CDR2 YYREEE (reference sequence). The CDR3 length is 16 residues.

J is TRBJ2-2 and V is TRBV18, with 7 bases lining up with TRBD1. The CDR3 length is 15 residues. Germline CDR1 and CDR2: KGHSH and LQKENI. V lost 10 bases and J lost 1; bases outside the gene matches: 9. The CDR3 DNA reads TGTGCCATCACGAAGACAGGGAAGAACACCGGGGAGCTGTTTTTT. Its translation is CAITKTGKNTGELFF. The variable domain in full, completed from reference TRBV18 and TRBJ2-2, reads NAGVMQNPRHLVRRRGQEARLRCSPMKGHSHVYWYRQLPEEGLKFMVYLQKENIIDESGMPKERFSAEFPKEGPSILRIQQVVRGDSAAYFCAITKTGKNTGELFFGEGSRLTVL.

This chain links TRBV27 with TRBJ2-3; 9 positions match TRBD2. The CDR3 runs to 16 residues. The J segment lost 4 bases and the V segment lost 5 bases, leaving 10 bases of the junction unmatched. In germline, CDR1 is MNHEY, CDR2 SMNVEV (reference sequence). Written as DNA, the CDR3 is TGTGCCAGCAGTGGCCTAGCGGGATGGGGGTCAGATACGCAGTATTTT. Its translation: CASSGLAGWGSDTQYF.

The chain employs TRBV28 and TRBJ2-5, with 12 bases fitting TRBD2. CDR1 and CDR2 (germline): MDHEN, SYDVKM. Losses at the gene ends were 6 bases for V and 1 base for J; bases not matched to a gene: 15. This CDR3 is 19 amino acids long. CDR3: CASSPPTSGSLFSQETQYF. CDR3 in DNA: TGTGCCAGCAGCCCCCCGACTAGCGGGAGTTTGTTTTCCCAAGAGACCCAGTACTTC.

This chain's CDR3 is CASSLAGGPSGNTIYF. The CDR3 DNA follows: TGTGCCAGCAGTTTAGCGGGGGGCCCCTCTGGAAACACCATATATTTT. The chain is built from TRBV28 and TRBJ1-3; D is possibly TRBD1 (6 bases). The CDR3 consists of 16 residues. Germline V gene data show CDR1 as MDHEN and CDR2 as SYDVKM. V was pared by 2 bases and J by 0 bases, with 11 bases between.

The chain is built from TRBV24-1 and TRBJ1-2; weak D call: TRBD1 (6 bases). CDR3 length: 15 amino acids. The germline V and J ends were trimmed by 3 bases and 6 bases, with 16 bases remaining between them. Looked up from germline, CDR1 is KGHDR and CDR2 is SFDVKD. CDR3: CATSDEKTGLDGYTF. The CDR3 bases are TGTGCCACCAGTGATGAGAAGACAGGTCTTGATGGCTACACCTTC.

This sequence joins TRBV18 and TRBJ2-1; 14 positions agree with TRBD2. V was pared by 6 bases and J by 1 base, with 11 bases of the junction left unmatched. This CDR3 has 19 amino acids. Germline lookup yields CDR1 KGHSH and CDR2 LQKENI. CDR3 residues: CASSLSGLAGAGSYNEQFF. CDR3 DNA: TGTGCCAGCTCGTTGTCGGGACTAGCGGGGGCCGGGTCCTACAATGAGCAGTTCTTC.

The chain has TRBV28 and TRBJ2-7, with D possibly matching TRBD2 (5 bases). CDR3 length equals 17 residues. The germline CDR1 and CDR2 sequences are MDHEN and SYDVKM. Trimming took 5 bases from V and 4 from J, leaving 24 bases between them. The CDR3 reads CASSPREGRRLPYEQYF. CDR3 DNA sequence: TGTGCCAGCAGTCCCCGAGAGGGCAGGCGGCTCCCATACGAGCAGTACTTC.

The chain combines TRBV5-1 with TRBJ2-2, with TRBD2 matching over 9 bases. Germline-derived CDR1 and CDR2 are SGHRS and YFSETQ. V lost 6 bases and J lost 3; bases outside the gene matches: 6. The CDR3 is made up of 15 amino acids. CDR3 residues: CASNPLAGDTGELFF. CDR3 bases: TGCGCCAGCAATCCCTTAGCGGGAGACACCGGGGAGCTGTTTTTT.

The V call is TRBV7-2, the J call TRBJ2-7, with TRBD2 matching over 8 bases. Germline lookup yields CDR1 SGHTA and CDR2 FQGNSA. The J segment lost 2 bases and the V segment lost 4 bases, leaving 4 bases of the junction unmatched. The length of the CDR3 is 14 residues. CDR3 region: CASSSGLVPYEQYF. For the CDR3, the DNA is TGTGCCAGCAGCTCGGGACTAGTACCCTACGAGCAGTACTTC.

The CDR3 sequence: CASTRGWGELFF. For the CDR3, the DNA is TGTGCCAGCACCAGGGGCTGGGGGGAGCTGTTTTTT. The V gene is TRBV12-3 or TRBV12-4, the J gene TRBJ2-2; D is perhaps TRBD1 (6 bases). The CDR3 spans 12 residues. Trimming left V 7 bases short and J 8 bases short, with 11 bases between.

The chain uses TRBV5-1 and TRBJ2-1, with 9 bases identical to TRBD1. The CDR3 consists of 15 residues. From germline, CDR1 is SGHRS and CDR2 YFSETQ. With V trimmed by 0 bases and J by 5 bases, 3 bases remained unmatched. The CDR3, as DNA: TGCGCCAGCAGCTTGGGCAGGGACAGGGACAATGAGCAGTTCTTC. Translating gives CASSLGRDRDNEQFF.

The CDR3 DNA reads TGTGCCAGCAGCTTAGATCTAGCGGGGGGCCAAGAGACCCAGTACTTC. Translating gives CASSLDLAGGQETQYF. The J gene is TRBJ2-5, the V gene TRBV11-2; TRBD2 aligns across 11 bases. The germline gives CDR1 SGHAT, CDR2 FQNNGV. The CDR3 runs 16 residues. V trimming: 0 bases; J trimming: 1 base; junction bases outside the gene matches: 1.

This clone was found once. The chain is built from TRBV29-1 and TRBJ2-3; D gene unclear. There are 16 residues in the CDR3. Germline CDR1 SQVTM, CDR2 ANQGSEA. The ends were cut back, 4 bases at V and 0 bases at J, with 17 bases in the middle. The CDR3 DNA is TGCAGCGTTGCGTCCTCCGTCCAAACTAGCACAGATACGCAGTATTTT. It specifies CSVASSVQTSTDTQYF.

V gene TRBV12-3 or TRBV12-4 combines with J gene TRBJ2-1; 7 bases fit TRBD1. The CDR3 runs 13 residues. The V segment lost 5 bases and the J segment 12 bases; nucleotides outside the gene matches: 10. CDR3 residues: CASSGDRSLGQFF. The DNA of the CDR3 is TGTGCCAGCAGTGGGGACAGATCTCTTGGGCAGTTCTTC.

The V call is TRBV18, the J call TRBJ1-3; TRBD1 is a possible D gene (5 bases). The germline V gene encodes CDR1 KGHSH and CDR2 LQKENI. Trimming left V 3 bases short and J 3 bases short, with 6 bases between. There are 13 residues in the CDR3. The CDR3 sequence is CASSPRDGNTIYF. CDR3 sequence (DNA): TGTGCCAGCTCACCCAGGGATGGAAACACCATATATTTT.

V gene TRBV20-1 combines with J gene TRBJ1-1; 10 nucleotides line up with TRBD1. Losses at the gene ends were 3 bases for V and 8 bases for J; bases not matched to a gene: 3. Germline CDR1 reads DFQATT; CDR2 reads SNEGSKA (reference sequence). There are 12 residues in the CDR3. CDR3 sequence reads: CSASRGQGEAFF. CDR3 nucleotide sequence: TGCAGTGCTAGTCGGGGACAGGGGGAAGCTTTCTTT.